The rows below give T cell receptor beta chains drawn from one sample of a study of cytomegalovirus exposure and HLA in healthy donors. The assay was immunoSEQ multiplex PCR, and TCRdb's table has in-frame clones only and misses some. The sample consists of around 300,000 clones, approximately 85% of them appearing once. Material: PBMCs. These receptors all stem from a woman aged 40 to 50 in good health and CMV-seropositive. CDR3s include the opening cysteine and the closing phenylalanine or tryptophan. The D gene is left open where the match is weak. Size values are once, few and many counts, or a class for expanded clones, and some rows have none.

clone size	V gene	D gene	J gene	CDR3 DNA	CDR3 protein
-	TRBV27	-	TRBJ2-7	TGTGCCAGCAGTTTAGCCGGGTCACCCTACGAGCAGTACTTC	CASSLAGSPYEQYF
-	TRBV7-9	-	TRBJ1-5	TGTGCCAGCAGTCCGGGGGAGGTGAACAATCAGCCCCAGCATTTT	CASSPGEVNNQPQHF
-	TRBV12-5	-	TRBJ2-5	TGTGCTAGTGGTCTCCCGGAGGTGTCCCAGTACTTC	CASGLPEVSQYF
-	TRBV5-4	-	TRBJ1-3	TGTGCCAGCAGCCCCGGGACACTTTACTCTGGAAACACCATATATTTT	CASSPGTLYSGNTIYF
-	TRBV6-5	TRBD2	TRBJ2-2	TGTGCCAGCAGTTACCGGCGGGAGGGAAGATGGGGGGAGCTGTTTTTT	CASSYRREGRWGELFF
once	TRBV5-4	-	TRBJ1-2	TGTGCCAGCAGATCAGCAGGCAATAACTATGGCTACACCTTC	CASRSAGNNYGYTF
once	TRBV18	-	TRBJ1-1	TGTGCCAGCTCACCACCATCGGGTGCCATGAACACTGAAGCTTTCTTT	CASSPPSGAMNTEAFF
-	TRBV5-1	TRBD1	TRBJ2-2	TGCGCCAGCAGCTTGGATCAGGGGGCCAACACCGGGGAGCTGTTTTTT	CASSLDQGANTGELFF
once	TRBV19	TRBD1	TRBJ1-1	TGTGCCAGTAGTCGGACAGGGGGCGGCACTGAAGCTTTCTTT	CASSRTGGGTEAFF
-	TRBV18	-	TRBJ2-1	TGTGCCAGCTCACCGTCCGGGAACAATGAGCAGTTCTTC	CASSPSGNNEQFF
-	TRBV28	TRBD1	TRBJ2-7	TGTGCCAGCAGTTCCTTTGGACAGGTTGGGACCTACGAGCAGTACTTC	CASSSFGQVGTYEQYF
once	TRBV6-5	-	TRBJ1-6	TGTGCCAGCAGTTATTCGGGGGGACCGTTCTCACCCCTCCACTTT	CASSYSGGPFSPLHF
-	TRBV18	-	TRBJ2-3	TGTGCCAGCTCACCACTCGGGGGAAGCACAGATACGCAGTATTTT	CASSPLGGSTDTQYF
-	TRBV28	-	TRBJ2-7	TGTGCCAGCAGCCCAAGCCGATTGGCCTACGAGCAGTACTTC	CASSPSRLAYEQYF
-	TRBV28	-	TRBJ2-7	TGTGCCAGCAGTTTCGCCGGGAGCTCCTACGAGCAGTACTTC	CASSFAGSSYEQYF
-	TRBV30	TRBD1	TRBJ1-5	TGTGCCTGGAGTCAGGGGACAGGGAGTCAGCCCCAGCATTTT	CAWSQGTGSQPQHF
-	TRBV10-3	TRBD1	TRBJ1-5	TGTGCCATCAGTGAGTCGAGGGCAGGGGGCGATCAGCCCCAGCATTTT	CAISESRAGGDQPQHF
-	TRBV30	-	TRBJ1-2	TGTGCCTGGAGTGTCCGGAGGGGAATATGGGACTATGGCTACACCTTC	CAWSVRRGIWDYGYTF
-	TRBV9	TRBD1	TRBJ2-7	TGTGCCAGCAGCGGACCAGGACAGGGCCGCGAGCAGTACTTC	CASSGPGQGREQYF
-	TRBV29-1	-	TRBJ2-1	TGCAGCGTTGTTACCGAGACAAATCGTGCTGAGCAGTTCTTC	CSVVTETNRAEQFF
-	TRBV21-1	-	TRBJ1-2	TGTGCCAGCAGGGGCACTGGGTATGGCTACACCTTC	CASRGTGYGYTF
-	TRBV4-2	TRBD2	TRBJ2-7	TGTGCCAGCAGCCAAGATCCCCTCGGGAGGGTCTACGAGCAGTACTTC	CASSQDPLGRVYEQYF
-	TRBV7-2	TRBD2	TRBJ2-7	TGTGCCAGCAGCCCGGGACTAGCGGGAGTCCAGCAGTACTTC	CASSPGLAGVQQYF
few	TRBV11-3	TRBD2	TRBJ2-1	TGTGCCAGCAGTTCCGGACTAGCGGGAAATGAGCAGTTCTTC	CASSSGLAGNEQFF
-	TRBV27	-	TRBJ2-3	TGTGCCAGCAGACTACAGGGGGGGTCAGATACGCAGTATTTT	CASRLQGGSDTQYF
-	TRBV11-2	-	TRBJ1-1	TGTGCCAGCAGCTTAGATCCGGGATCGGCGCGAGCTTTCTTT	CASSLDPGSARAFF
-	TRBV28	-	TRBJ2-2	TGTGCCAGCAAGTATGACTCTAGGAGGAACACCGGGGAGCTGTTTTTT	CASKYDSRRNTGELFF
-	TRBV11-3	TRBD2	TRBJ2-2	TGTGCCAGCAGCCCGCTAGCGGGAGGAGTCGGGGAGCTGTTTTTT	CASSPLAGGVGELFF
-	TRBV18	TRBD1	TRBJ2-7	TGTGCCAGCTCAGCTGTGGGACAGGGTCGCATTTCCTACGAGCAGTACTTC	CASSAVGQGRISYEQYF
-	TRBV7-2	TRBD1	TRBJ1-1	TGTGCCAGCAGCTACGACAGGGGTGGCACTGAAGCTTTCTTT	CASSYDRGGTEAFF
-	TRBV15	TRBD2	TRBJ2-1	TGTGCCACCACCCCCGGACTAGCGGGAGGCTCCTACAATGAGCAGTTCTTC	CATTPGLAGGSYNEQFF
-	TRBV7-3	TRBD1	TRBJ1-4	TGTGCCAGCAGCACCAAGGGGGCTACTAATGAAAAACTGTTTTTT	CASSTKGATNEKLFF
-	TRBV19	TRBD1	TRBJ1-2	TGTGCCAGTAGTACCCAGGGACAGAACCCGACTGGCTACACCTTC	CASSTQGQNPTGYTF
-	TRBV30	TRBD2	TRBJ2-5	TGTGCCTGGAGTGTTTTCCTCGGGAGGGAGACCTATACGGGGACCCAGTACTTC	CAWSVFLGRETYTGTQYF
-	TRBV7-9	TRBD1	TRBJ1-1	TGTGCCAGCAGCTTAGTCGGGCAGGGGGCGGAGGCTTTCTTT	CASSLVGQGAEAFF